The 24 T cell receptor beta chains presented below share a single source sample, sequenced in a study of blood T cell repertoires in COVID-19. The protocol was immunoSEQ multiplex PCR, while the TCRdb copy is restricted to in-frame clones and leaves out a portion. The data hold approximately 270,000 clones, with around nine tenths observed a single time. The sequenced material came from peripheral blood. The receptors here all came from a middle-aged man with active or convalescent COVID-19.

The sample holds a few counts of this clone. The rearrangement links TRBV12-3 or TRBV12-4 to TRBJ1-5, with D possibly being TRBD1 (5 bases). This CDR3 has 13 amino acids. Trimming left V 6 bases short and J 6 bases short, with 12 bases between. In DNA form, the CDR3 reads TGTGCCAGCAGCAACGGGGGAGGTCAGCCCCAGCATTTT. Amino acid sequence: CASSNGGGQPQHF.

CDR3 nucleotide sequence: TGTGCCAGCAGTTGGACGGTGGGGGGTCTCCAGTACTTC. Its translation: CASSWTVGGLQYF. This sequence joins TRBV12-3 or TRBV12-4 and TRBJ2-7, with D possibly matching TRBD2 (6 bases). Trimming shortened V by 4 bases and J by 10 bases, and 17 bases separated the two germline ends. CDR3 length equals 13 residues.

V gene TRBV6-6 combines with J gene TRBJ1-4, with a tentative D call TRBD1 (6 bases). The germline gives CDR1 MNHNY, CDR2 SVGAGI (reference sequence). V dropped 7 bases and J dropped 5 bases, with 11 bases sitting between them. The CDR3 has 13 amino acids. The CDR3 nucleotides read TGTGCCAGCACTGGCCAGGGGAATGAAAAACTGTTTTTT. Its protein is CASTGQGNEKLFF.

V is TRBV7-3 and J is TRBJ1-6; TRBD1 is a possible D gene (6 bases). CDR3 length: 12 residues. Trimming pared 8 bases from V and 9 bases from J, leaving 11 bases between. Germline V gene sequence: CDR1 SGHTA, CDR2 FQGTGA. The CDR3 DNA follows: TGTGCCAGCGATAGGGGGTGTTCACCCCTCCACTTT. Protein product: CASDRGCSPLHF.

The J gene is TRBJ1-6, the V gene TRBV7-9, with D possibly matching TRBD1 (6 bases). The CDR3 has 14 residues. Germline CDR1 is SEHNR and CDR2 is FQNEAQ (reference sequence). Trimming left V 5 bases short and J 8 bases short, with 13 bases between. CDR3 loop: CASSAGAGDSPLHF. The CDR3, as DNA: TGTGCCAGCAGCGCTGGGGCAGGGGATTCACCCCTCCACTTT.

The chain uses TRBV30 and TRBJ1-5, with 7 bases lining up with TRBD1. V lost 1 base to trimming and J lost 7 bases; unmatched junction nucleotides: 13. The CDR3 is 16 residues long. Per the germline V gene, CDR1 is GTSNPN and CDR2 is SVGIG (reference sequence). CDR3 sequence reads: CAWSASAKGASQPQHF. The CDR3 nucleotides read TGTGCCTGGAGTGCCAGCGCCAAGGGGGCCAGCCAGCCCCAGCATTTT. Variable domain in full (rest from reference TRBV30 and TRBJ1-5): SQTIHQWPATLVQPVGSPLSLECTVEGTSNPNLYWYRQAAGRGLQLLFYSVGIGQISSEVPQNLSASRPQDRQFILSSKKLLLSDSGFYLCAWSASAKGASQPQHFGDGTRLSIL.

V usage is TRBV9 and J usage is TRBJ2-5; 9 bases line up with TRBD2. With 4 bases clipped from V and 4 bases from J, the junction kept 11 bases outside the gene matches. This CDR3 spans 16 amino acids. Germline loops: CDR1 SGDLS, CDR2 YYNGEE. The DNA for the CDR3 is TGTGCCAGCAGCCTCGGTATAGCGGGAGTTCTAGAGACCCAGTACTTC. This translates into CASSLGIAGVLETQYF.

The chain is built from TRBV7-9 and TRBJ2-7, with 8 bases lining up with TRBD2. CDR1 and CDR2 (germline): SEHNR, FQNEAQ (reference sequence). This CDR3 has 13 amino acids. The junction had 4 bases not matched to a gene; V was cut back by 5 bases and J by 4 bases. The CDR3: CASSRAGVYEQYF. The CDR3 DNA is TGTGCCAGCAGCCGAGCGGGAGTATACGAGCAGTACTTC.

The chain carries TRBV7-3 and TRBJ2-1, with D hard to call. CDR3 length: 13 residues. Looked up from germline, CDR1 is SGHTA and CDR2 is FQGTGA. V was cut by 8 bases and J by 2 bases, with 10 bases left in between. The CDR3 nucleotides are TGTGCCAGCGCGGTGGCGGCCTACAATGAGCAGTTCTTC. Its protein is CASAVAAYNEQFF.

V usage is TRBV24-1 and J usage is TRBJ1-1; maybe TRBD1 (6 bases). The V gene lost 7 bases and the J gene lost 2 bases, with 10 bases spanning the gap. The V gene's germline CDR1 is KGHDR and CDR2 SFDVKD. The CDR3 extends over 13 amino acids. The CDR3 spells CATRGRGNTEAFF. Here the CDR3 DNA reads TGTGCCACCAGAGGCAGGGGAAACACTGAAGCTTTCTTT.

The rearrangement links TRBV5-4 to TRBJ1-1; D is perhaps TRBD1 (5 bases). From germline, CDR1 is SGHNT and CDR2 YYREEE (reference sequence). The V gene lost 5 bases and the J gene lost 4 bases, with 18 bases spanning the gap. CDR3 size: 15 residues. The chain's CDR3 is CASRGEGRRGTEAFF. CDR3 DNA: TGTGCCAGCAGGGGGGAGGGGCGCCGAGGCACTGAAGCTTTCTTT.

This chain joins TRBV10-3 and TRBJ1-2, with D possibly matching TRBD1 (6 bases). V dropped 6 bases and J dropped 0 bases, with 11 bases sitting between them. The CDR3 runs to 14 residues. Germline-derived CDR1 and CDR2 are ENHRY and SYGVKD. The CDR3 reads CAIRATGANYGYTF. In DNA form, the CDR3 reads TGTGCCATCAGGGCGACAGGAGCTAACTATGGCTACACCTTC.

The V gene is TRBV10-2, the J gene TRBJ1-1; possible D gene TRBD1, 6 bases. Germline CDR1 is WSHSY and CDR2 is SAAADI. This CDR3 is 15 amino acids long. V was trimmed by 2 bases and J by 5 bases, leaving 15 bases between them. The CDR3 sequence: CASSEPTGWGTEAFF. CDR3 DNA: TGCGCCAGCAGTGAGCCCACAGGGTGGGGGACTGAAGCTTTCTTT.

This clone has ten or more counts. CDR3 sequence (DNA): TGCAGTGCTAGTTCACAGTGGTCGGGGGATGCGAACACCGGGGAGCTGTTTTTT. The encoded protein is CSASSQWSGDANTGELFF. This chain links TRBV20-1 with TRBJ2-2, with D maybe TRBD2 (6 bases). The CDR3 has 18 amino acids. V was trimmed by 3 bases and J by 0 bases, leaving 20 bases between them. Germline V gene data show CDR1 as DFQATT and CDR2 as SNEGSKA (reference sequence).

The chain has TRBV6-5 and TRBJ2-7; 7 bases fit TRBD2. The CDR3 spans 13 residues. The V gene's germline CDR1 is MNHEY and CDR2 SVGAGI. V dropped 6 bases and J dropped 5; count of bases not matched to a gene: 7. The DNA of the CDR3 is TGTGCCAGCAGACGGACTAGACGGCACGAGCAGTACTTC. Translating gives CASRRTRRHEQYF.

The J gene is TRBJ2-4, the V gene TRBV19; 11 nucleotides match TRBD1. Germline V gene sequence: CDR1 LNHDA, CDR2 SQIVND (reference sequence). V shed 1 base, J shed 5 bases, and the junction held 7 bases outside the gene matches. This CDR3 spans 17 amino acids. The CDR3 nucleotides are TGTGCCAGTAGTATAGCGTGGACAGGGGGCTTAGAAAACATTCAGTACTTC. Its protein is CASSIAWTGGLENIQYF.

This clone has only one observation. This sequence joins TRBV13 and TRBJ2-7; 11 bases match TRBD2. Per the germline V gene, CDR1 is PRHDT and CDR2 is FYEKMQ (reference sequence). The CDR3 consists of 17 residues. V shed 4 bases and J 0 bases; nucleotides not matched to a gene: 8. The CDR3 is CASSSPGTSGSSYEQYF. CDR3 sequence (DNA): TGTGCCAGCAGCTCCCCCGGGACTAGCGGTAGCTCCTACGAGCAGTACTTC.

V gene TRBV30 combines with J gene TRBJ1-5; a possible D gene is TRBD1 (5 bases). The CDR3 covers 13 residues. Germline V gene lookup returns CDR1 GTSNPN and CDR2 SVGIG (reference sequence). The germline V and J ends were trimmed by 2 bases and 6 bases, with 11 bases remaining between them. The CDR3 sequence: CAWSLRVGQPQHF. CDR3 bases: TGTGCCTGGAGTCTCAGGGTCGGTCAGCCCCAGCATTTT. Variable domain in full (rest from reference TRBV30 and TRBJ1-5): SQTIHQWPATLVQPVGSPLSLECTVEGTSNPNLYWYRQAAGRGLQLLFYSVGIGQISSEVPQNLSASRPQDRQFILSSKKLLLSDSGFYLCAWSLRVGQPQHFGDGTRLSIL.

Remarks on this clone: The same CDR3 arises from other DNA sequences in this sample as well. V is TRBV28 and J is TRBJ2-7; D is perhaps TRBD1 (5 bases). Trimming removed 6 bases at V and 4 bases at J, with 10 bases between. Germline V gene data show CDR1 as MDHEN and CDR2 as SYDVKM. The CDR3 is 12 residues long. The CDR3 spells CASSLTEYEQYF. The CDR3, as DNA: TGTGCCAGCAGCCTGACAGAATACGAGCAGTACTTC. The full variable domain, rest sourced from reference TRBV28 and TRBJ2-7, is DVKVTQSSRYLVKRTGEKVFLECVQDMDHENMFWYRQDPGLGLRLIYFSYDVKMKEKGDIPEGYSVSREKKERFSLILESASTNQTSMYLCASSLTEYEQYFGPGTRLTVT.

This clone was seen a handful of times. The V call is TRBV7-3, the J call TRBJ2-1; 9 bases fit TRBD2. From germline, CDR1 is SGHTA and CDR2 FQGTGA. Trimming removed 5 bases from V and 3 bases from J; junction bases left unmatched: 8. The length of the CDR3 is 16 residues. The CDR3 is CASSHEGAGGYNEQFF. CDR3 bases: TGTGCCAGCAGCCACGAAGGAGCGGGAGGCTACAATGAGCAGTTCTTC.

This chain links TRBV18 with TRBJ1-4, with D perhaps matching TRBD1 (5 bases). The germline CDR1 and CDR2 sequences are KGHSH and LQKENI. V lost 6 bases, J lost 4 bases, and 12 bases lay in between. The CDR3 sequence is 14 residues long. The CDR3 DNA reads TGTGCCAGCTCCCCCAGGGAGGGTAATGAAAAACTGTTTTTT. It translates to CASSPREGNEKLFF. The variable domain in full, completed from reference TRBV18 and TRBJ1-4, reads NAGVMQNPRHLVRRRGQEARLRCSPMKGHSHVYWYRQLPEEGLKFMVYLQKENIIDESGMPKERFSAEFPKEGPSILRIQQVVRGDSAAYFCASSPREGNEKLFFGSGTQLSVL.

This chain joins TRBV7-2 and TRBJ1-5; TRBD1 might be the D (5 bases). Deletions cut 2 bases from V and 2 bases from J, with 10 bases between. Germline V gives CDR1 SGHTA, CDR2 FQGNSA. There are 15 residues in the CDR3. In DNA, the CDR3 is TGTGCCAGCAGCTTAAAGGGGTCGGGCAATCAGCCCCAGCATTTT. It codes for CASSLKGSGNQPQHF.

V and J are TRBV3-1 (or the pseudogene TRBV3-2) and TRBJ1-5, with 7 nucleotides matching TRBD1. Losses at the gene ends were 0 bases for V and 4 bases for J; bases not matched to a gene: 6. The V gene's germline CDR1 is LGHDT and CDR2 YNNKEL (reference sequence). The CDR3 is 16 residues long. CDR3 region: CASSQDPGQINQPQHF. CDR3 in DNA: TGTGCCAGCAGCCAAGATCCGGGACAGATTAATCAGCCCCAGCATTTT.

V is TRBV3-1 (or the pseudogene TRBV3-2) and J is TRBJ1-2, with a tentative D call TRBD1 (5 bases). Trimming left V 6 bases short and J 12 bases short, with 23 bases between. The CDR3 contains 14 residues. CDR1 is LGHDT and CDR2 is YNNKEL in the germline V gene (reference sequence). The CDR3 bases are TGTGCCAGCAGTGCCAGCCTGGTACAGGCCAGAAACACCTTC. As protein: CASSASLVQARNTF.